Ten or more counts support the clone carrying this TCR beta chain. TCRdb re-called the 5' RACE reads with MiXCR, one entry per CDR3 protein. The sample lists tens of thousands of distinct CDR3 sequences, 20% to 25% occurring once. The V gene's germline CDR1 is SQVTM and CDR2 ANQGSEA. This CDR3 comprises 13 residues. V lost 4 bases, J lost 5 bases, and 11 bases lay in between. This TCR was sampled from a female donor with breast cancer. V and J are TRBV29-1 and TRBJ1-4, with TRBD1 as a possible D gene (5 bases). The sequenced material came from memory CD4+ T cells sorted from a lymph node. This sample's subset: memory CD4+ T cells, CD4+CD45RO+CD25-. CDR3 nucleotide sequence: TGCAGCGTTGGGGGACGGCAAAATGAAAAACTGTTTTTT. Protein sequence: CSVGGRQNEKLFF.